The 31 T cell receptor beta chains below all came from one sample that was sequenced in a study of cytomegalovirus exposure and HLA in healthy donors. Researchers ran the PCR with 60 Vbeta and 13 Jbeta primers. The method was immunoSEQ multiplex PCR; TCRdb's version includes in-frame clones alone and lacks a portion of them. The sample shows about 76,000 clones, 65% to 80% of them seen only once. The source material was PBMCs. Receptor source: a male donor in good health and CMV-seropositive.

CDR3 residues: CASSALNTEAFF. CDR3 nucleotide sequence: TGTGCCAGCAGCGCCCTTAACACTGAAGCTTTCTTT. The chain has TRBV9 and TRBJ1-1; D call uncertain. Germline loops: CDR1 SGDLS, CDR2 YYNGEE. V dropped 3 bases and J dropped 2 bases, with 5 bases sitting between them. The CDR3 length is 12 residues.

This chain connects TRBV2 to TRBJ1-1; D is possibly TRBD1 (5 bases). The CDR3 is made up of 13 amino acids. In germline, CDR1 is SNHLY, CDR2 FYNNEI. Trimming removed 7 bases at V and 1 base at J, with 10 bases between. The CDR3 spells CASISDRNTEAFF. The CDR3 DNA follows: TGTGCCAGCATCTCCGACAGGAACACTGAAGCTTTCTTT.

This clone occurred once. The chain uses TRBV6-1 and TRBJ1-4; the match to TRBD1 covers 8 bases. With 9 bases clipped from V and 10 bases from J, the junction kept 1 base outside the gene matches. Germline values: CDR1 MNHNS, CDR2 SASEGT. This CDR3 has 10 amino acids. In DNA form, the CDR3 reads TGTGCCAGAGACAGGGGAAAACTGTTTTTT. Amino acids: CARDRGKLFF.

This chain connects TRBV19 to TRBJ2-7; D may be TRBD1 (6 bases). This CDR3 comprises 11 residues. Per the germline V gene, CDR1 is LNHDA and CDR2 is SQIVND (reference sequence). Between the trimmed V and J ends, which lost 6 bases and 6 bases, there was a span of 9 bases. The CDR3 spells CASRQGGEQYF. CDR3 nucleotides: TGTGCCAGTAGACAGGGTGGCGAGCAGTACTTC.

The chain's CDR3 is CASSLAGGQGSVSYEQYF. As DNA, the CDR3 is TGCGCCAGCAGCTTGGCCGGGGGACAGGGTTCCGTCTCCTACGAGCAGTACTTC. The V call is TRBV5-1, the J call TRBJ2-7; 9 bases fit TRBD1. The CDR3 covers 18 residues. From germline, CDR1 is SGHRS and CDR2 YFSETQ. V shed 0 bases, J shed 0 bases, and the junction held 10 bases outside the gene matches.

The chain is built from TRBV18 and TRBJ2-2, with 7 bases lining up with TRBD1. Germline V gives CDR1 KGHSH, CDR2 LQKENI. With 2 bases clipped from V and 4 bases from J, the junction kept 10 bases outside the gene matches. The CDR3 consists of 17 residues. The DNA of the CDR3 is TGTGCCAGCTCACCATCCGAAGGGGGCCATGGCACCGGGGAGCTGTTTTTT. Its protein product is CASSPSEGGHGTGELFF.

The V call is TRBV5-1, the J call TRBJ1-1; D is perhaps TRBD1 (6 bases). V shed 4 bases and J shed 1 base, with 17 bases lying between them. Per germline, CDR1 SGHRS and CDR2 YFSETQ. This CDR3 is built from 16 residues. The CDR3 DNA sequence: TGCGCCAGCAGCCAAGCTATACAGGGTAGGAACACTGAAGCTTTCTTT. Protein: CASSQAIQGRNTEAFF.

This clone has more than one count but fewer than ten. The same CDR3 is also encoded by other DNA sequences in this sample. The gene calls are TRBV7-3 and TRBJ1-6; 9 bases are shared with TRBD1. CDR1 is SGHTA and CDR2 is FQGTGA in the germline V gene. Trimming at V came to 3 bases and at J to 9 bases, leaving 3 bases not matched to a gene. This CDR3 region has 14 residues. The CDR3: CASSFRGQGSPLHF. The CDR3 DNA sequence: TGTGCCAGCAGCTTCCGGGGACAGGGTTCACCCCTCCACTTT.

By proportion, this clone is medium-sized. CDR3 region: CATRDAGPNQPQHF. CDR3 nucleotides: TGTGCCACCAGGGACGCAGGGCCGAACCAGCCCCAGCATTTT. V and J are TRBV15 and TRBJ1-5; possibly TRBD1 for D (5 bases). Trimming removed 6 bases at V and 7 bases at J, with 16 bases between. The CDR3 loop spans 14 amino acids. Germline V gives CDR1 LNHNV, CDR2 YYDKDF (reference sequence).

The CDR3 coding sequence is TGTGCCAGTAGTTTCGGGTACGAGCAGTACTTC. This gives the protein CASSFGYEQYF. This chain links TRBV19 with TRBJ2-7; D call uncertain. V was clipped by 5 bases and J by 4 bases, with 6 bases between them. The CDR3 loop spans 11 amino acids. Germline CDR1 reads LNHDA; CDR2 reads SQIVND (reference sequence).

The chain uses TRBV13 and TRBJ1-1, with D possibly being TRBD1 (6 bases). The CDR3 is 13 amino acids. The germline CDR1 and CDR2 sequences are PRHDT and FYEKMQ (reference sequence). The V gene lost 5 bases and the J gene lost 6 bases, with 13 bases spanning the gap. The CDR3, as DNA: TGTGCCAGCAGCACGAGGGGGTTGGCTGAAGCTTTCTTT. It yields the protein CASSTRGLAEAFF.

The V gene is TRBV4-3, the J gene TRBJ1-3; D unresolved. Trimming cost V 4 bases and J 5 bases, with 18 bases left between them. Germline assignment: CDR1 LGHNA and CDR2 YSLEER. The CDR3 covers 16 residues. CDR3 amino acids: CASSPRGGGERNTIYF. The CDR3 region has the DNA TGCGCCAGCAGCCCGCGGGGTGGCGGCGAACGAAACACCATATATTTT.

CDR3 sequence (DNA): TGTGCCAGCAGCTTATCGGGGAACGGCAATCAGCCCCAGCATTTT. Translating gives CASSLSGNGNQPQHF. The V call is TRBV11-2, the J call TRBJ1-5, with unresolved D. The germline V and J ends were trimmed by 2 bases and 2 bases, with 10 bases remaining between them. The germline V gene has CDR1 SGHAT and CDR2 FQNNGV. This CDR3 region has 15 residues. The full variable domain, its missing parts supplied by reference TRBV11-2 and TRBJ1-5, is EAGVAQSPRYKIIEKRQSVAFWCNPISGHATLYWYQQILGQGPKLLIQFQNNGVVDDSQLPKDRFSAERLKGVDSTLKIQPAKLEDSAVYLCASSLSGNGNQPQHFGDGTRLSIL.

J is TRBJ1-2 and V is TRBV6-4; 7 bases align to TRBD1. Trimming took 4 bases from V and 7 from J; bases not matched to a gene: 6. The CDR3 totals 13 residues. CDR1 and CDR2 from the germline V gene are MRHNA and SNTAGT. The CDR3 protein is CASSAAGGGGYTF. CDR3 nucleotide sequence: TGTGCCAGCAGTGCTGCAGGGGGAGGTGGCTACACCTTC.

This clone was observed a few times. The CDR3 nucleotides read TGTGCCAGCAGCACCACAGGGACAACTAATGAAAAACTGTTTTTT. This codes for CASSTTGTTNEKLFF. The chain combines TRBV9 with TRBJ1-4, with D perhaps TRBD1 (6 bases). The V and J ends lost 4 bases and 0 bases respectively, with 10 bases between them. CDR3 length: 15 residues. The germline gives CDR1 SGDLS, CDR2 YYNGEE.

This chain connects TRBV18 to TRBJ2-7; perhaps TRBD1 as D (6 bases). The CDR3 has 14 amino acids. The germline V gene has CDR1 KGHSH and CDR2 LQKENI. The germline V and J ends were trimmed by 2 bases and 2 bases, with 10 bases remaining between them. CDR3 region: CASSPTQGPYEQYF. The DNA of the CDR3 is TGTGCCAGCTCACCAACACAGGGACCCTACGAGCAGTACTTC.

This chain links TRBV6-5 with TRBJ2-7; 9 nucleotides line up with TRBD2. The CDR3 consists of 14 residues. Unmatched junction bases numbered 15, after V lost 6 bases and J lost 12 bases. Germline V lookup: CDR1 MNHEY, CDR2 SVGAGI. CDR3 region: CASRELAGAVSRYF. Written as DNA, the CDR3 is TGTGCCAGCAGGGAATTAGCGGGGGCCGTGTCCCGGTACTTC.

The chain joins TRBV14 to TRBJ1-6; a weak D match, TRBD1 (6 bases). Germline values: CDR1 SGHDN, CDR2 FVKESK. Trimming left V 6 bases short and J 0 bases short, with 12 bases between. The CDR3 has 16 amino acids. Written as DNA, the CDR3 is TGTGCCAGCAGTCGCGGGGGCAGCTCCTATAATTCACCCCTCCACTTT. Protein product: CASSRGGSSYNSPLHF.

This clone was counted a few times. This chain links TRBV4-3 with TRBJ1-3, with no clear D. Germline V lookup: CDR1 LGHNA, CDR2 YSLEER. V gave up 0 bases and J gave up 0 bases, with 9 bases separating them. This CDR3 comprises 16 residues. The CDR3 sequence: CASSQEGTYSGNTIYF. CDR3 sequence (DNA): TGCGCCAGCAGCCAAGAGGGCACGTACTCTGGAAACACCATATATTTT.

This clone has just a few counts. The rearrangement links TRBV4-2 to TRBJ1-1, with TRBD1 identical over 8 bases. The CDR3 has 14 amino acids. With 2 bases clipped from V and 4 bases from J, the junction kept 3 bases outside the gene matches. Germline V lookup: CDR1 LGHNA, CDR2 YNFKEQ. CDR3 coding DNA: TGTGCCAGCAGCCAAACAACAGGGGGCACTGAAGCTTTCTTT. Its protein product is CASSQTTGGTEAFF.

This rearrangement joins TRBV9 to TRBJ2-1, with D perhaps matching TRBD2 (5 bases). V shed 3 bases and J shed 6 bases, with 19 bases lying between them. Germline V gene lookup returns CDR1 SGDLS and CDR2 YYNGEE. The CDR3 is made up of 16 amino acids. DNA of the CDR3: TGTGCCAGCAGCGCGCGGGTTGCTGTAACCGGCAATGAGCAGTTCTTC. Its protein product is CASSARVAVTGNEQFF.

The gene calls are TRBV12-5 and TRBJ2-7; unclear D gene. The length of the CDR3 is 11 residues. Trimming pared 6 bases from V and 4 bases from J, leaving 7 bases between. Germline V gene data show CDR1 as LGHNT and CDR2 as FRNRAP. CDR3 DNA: TGTGCTAGTGGACTGACATACGAGCAGTACTTC. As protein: CASGLTYEQYF.

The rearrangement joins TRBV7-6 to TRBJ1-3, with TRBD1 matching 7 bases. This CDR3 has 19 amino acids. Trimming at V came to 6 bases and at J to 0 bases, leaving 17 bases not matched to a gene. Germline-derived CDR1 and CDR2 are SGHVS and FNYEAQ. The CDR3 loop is CASRRQGSQFWNSGNTIYF. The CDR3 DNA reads TGTGCCAGCAGGCGACAGGGTTCACAGTTTTGGAACTCTGGAAACACCATATATTTT.

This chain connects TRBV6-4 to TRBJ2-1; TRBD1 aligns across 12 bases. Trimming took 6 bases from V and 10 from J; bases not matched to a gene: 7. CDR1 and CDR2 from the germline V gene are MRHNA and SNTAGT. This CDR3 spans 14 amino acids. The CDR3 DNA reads TGTGCCAGCAGCCGGGACAGGGGGCCGTCGGAGCAGTTCTTC. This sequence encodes CASSRDRGPSEQFF.

CDR3 region: CASSPGLVETQYF. The CDR3 coding sequence is TGTGCCAGCTCACCGGGACTAGTAGAGACCCAGTACTTC. The chain combines TRBV18 with TRBJ2-5, with TRBD2 matching over 8 bases. This CDR3 has 13 amino acids. V dropped 3 bases and J dropped 4; count of bases not matched to a gene: 1. Germline values: CDR1 KGHSH, CDR2 LQKENI.

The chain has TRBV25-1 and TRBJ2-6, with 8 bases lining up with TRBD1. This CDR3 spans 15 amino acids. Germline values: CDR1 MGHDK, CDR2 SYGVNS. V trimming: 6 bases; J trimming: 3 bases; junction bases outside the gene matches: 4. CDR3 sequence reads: CASSSGGGGANVLTF. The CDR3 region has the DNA TGTGCCAGCAGCTCAGGGGGCGGTGGGGCCAACGTCCTGACTTTC.

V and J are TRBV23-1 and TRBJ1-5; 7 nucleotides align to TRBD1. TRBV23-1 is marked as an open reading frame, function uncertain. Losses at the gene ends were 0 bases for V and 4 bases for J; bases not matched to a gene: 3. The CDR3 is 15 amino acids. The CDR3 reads CASSQSRGLNQPQHF. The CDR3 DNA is TGCGCCAGCAGTCAATCAAGGGGGCTGAATCAGCCCCAGCATTTT.

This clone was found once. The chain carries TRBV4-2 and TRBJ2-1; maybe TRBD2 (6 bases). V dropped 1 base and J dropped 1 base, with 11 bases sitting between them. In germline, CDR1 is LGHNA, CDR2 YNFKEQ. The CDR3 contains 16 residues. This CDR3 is CASSQVGGSSYNEQFF. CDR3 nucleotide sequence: TGTGCCAGCAGCCAAGTTGGGGGGTCTTCCTACAATGAGCAGTTCTTC.

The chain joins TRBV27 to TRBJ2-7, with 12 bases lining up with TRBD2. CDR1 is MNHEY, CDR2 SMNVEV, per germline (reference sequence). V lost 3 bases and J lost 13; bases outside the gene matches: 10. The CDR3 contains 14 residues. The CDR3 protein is CASSLEGLAGPIYF. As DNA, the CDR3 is TGTGCCAGCAGTTTGGAGGGACTAGCGGGCCCTATTTACTTC.

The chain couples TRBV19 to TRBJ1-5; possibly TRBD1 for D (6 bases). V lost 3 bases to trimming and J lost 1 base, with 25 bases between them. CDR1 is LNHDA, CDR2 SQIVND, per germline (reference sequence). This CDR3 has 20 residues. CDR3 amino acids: CASSIGPLRQGKKSNQPQHF. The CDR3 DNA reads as TGTGCCAGTAGTATTGGACCCCTGAGGCAGGGGAAGAAAAGCAATCAGCCCCAGCATTTT.

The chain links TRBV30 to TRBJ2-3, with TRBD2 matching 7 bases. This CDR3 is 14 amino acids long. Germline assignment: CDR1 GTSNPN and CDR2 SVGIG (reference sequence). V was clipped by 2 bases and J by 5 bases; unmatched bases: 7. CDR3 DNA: TGTGCCTGGAGTAAAGCGGGACTACTAGATACGCAGTATTTT. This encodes CAWSKAGLLDTQYF.